Shown below are 11 T cell receptor beta chains from a single sample sequenced in a study of cytomegalovirus exposure and HLA in healthy donors. The PCR contained 60 Vbeta and 13 Jbeta primers. The data were produced by immunoSEQ multiplex PCR, yet TCRdb's version contains in-frame clones alone and is incomplete. The sample holds roughly 100,000 clones, around 80% seen once. The sequenced sample was PBMCs. These receptors all stem from a woman aged 35 to 49 in good health and CMV-seronegative.

The chain recombines TRBV30 with TRBJ1-6; 9 bases are shared with TRBD1. V trimming: 3 bases; J trimming: 9 bases; junction bases outside the gene matches: 9. Germline CDR1 is GTSNPN and CDR2 is SVGIG (reference sequence). CDR3 length: 15 amino acids. The CDR3 loop is CAWRHRDREISPLHF. The CDR3 nucleotides read TGTGCCTGGAGACACCGGGACAGGGAGATTTCACCCCTCCACTTT.

This chain joins TRBV5-1 and TRBJ1-1; TRBD1 agrees at 10 bases. Germline CDR1 is SGHRS and CDR2 is YFSETQ. The CDR3 runs 13 residues. V lost 3 bases to trimming and J lost 7 bases; unmatched junction nucleotides: 3. CDR3 sequence reads: CASSSGQGREAFF. CDR3 nucleotide sequence: TGCGCCAGCAGCTCGGGACAGGGGCGTGAAGCTTTCTTT.

This clone appeared once. The chain recombines TRBV5-6 with TRBJ1-1, with D possibly TRBD1 on 5 matching bases. V lost 0 bases, J lost 3 bases, and 6 bases lay in between. The CDR3 consists of 13 residues. Looked up from germline, CDR1 is SGHDT and CDR2 is YYEEEE. The CDR3 region is CASSLAGYTEAFF. The CDR3 DNA sequence: TGTGCCAGCAGCTTGGCAGGGTACACTGAAGCTTTCTTT.

The chain employs TRBV5-6 and TRBJ1-3; no clear D. Germline-derived CDR1 and CDR2 are SGHDT and YYEEEE. This CDR3 has 12 amino acids. Between the trimmed V and J ends, which lost 1 base and 3 bases, there was a span of 2 bases. The CDR3 nucleotides read TGTGCCAGCAGCTTGTATGGAAACACCATATATTTT. Encoded protein: CASSLYGNTIYF.

The genes are TRBV7-9 and TRBJ2-3; D is ambiguous. V was trimmed by 0 bases and J by 6 bases, leaving 10 bases between them. The CDR3 is made up of 14 amino acids. The germline gives CDR1 SEHNR, CDR2 FQNEAQ (reference sequence). This CDR3 reads CASSLAFPGDTQYF. CDR3 coding DNA: TGTGCCAGCAGCTTAGCGTTTCCAGGCGATACGCAGTATTTT.

The chain recombines TRBV21-1 with TRBJ2-5; TRBD2 is the table's D call and was not checked against the DNA. The J call may be in error: the DNA end matches TRBJ2-7 better. TRBV21-1 constitutes a pseudogene. The CDR3 has 12 residues. The CDR3 region is CASHAPLYEQYF. The DNA for the CDR3 is TGTGCCAGCCATGCCCCTCTCTACGAGCAGTACTTC.

The chain recombines TRBV5-1 with TRBJ2-3, with 7 bases fitting TRBD1. This CDR3 contains 15 residues. Per the germline V gene, CDR1 is SGHRS and CDR2 is YFSETQ. The J segment lost 2 bases and the V segment lost 0 bases, leaving 3 bases of the junction unmatched. CDR3 in DNA: TGCGCCAGCAGCTTGGTGGGACAGCTCACAGATACGCAGTATTTT. Amino acids: CASSLVGQLTDTQYF.

The chain links TRBV6-6 to TRBJ2-5, with a possible D match to TRBD2 (5 bases). This CDR3 region has 14 residues. CDR1 MNHNY and CDR2 SVGAGI come from the germline V gene (reference sequence). Trimming took 6 bases from V and 5 from J, leaving 16 bases between them. The CDR3 bases are TGTGCCAGCAGGTCTCATGAGGGTAAGGAGACCCAGTACTTC. Amino acid sequence: CASRSHEGKETQYF.

The chain has TRBV2 and TRBJ1-6, with 9 positions matching TRBD1. Germline values: CDR1 SNHLY, CDR2 FYNNEI. Trimming at V came to 9 bases and at J to 10 bases, leaving 16 bases not matched to a gene. CDR3 size: 16 residues. Here the CDR3 DNA reads TGTGCCAGGACCGATGGGACAGGGCTAGGAAAATCACCCCTCCACTTT. It codes for CARTDGTGLGKSPLHF.

J is TRBJ2-2 and V is TRBV7-2; D is unclear. The V end was cut by 5 bases, the J end by 5 bases, with 3 bases between. Germline loops: CDR1 SGHTA, CDR2 FQGNSA. CDR3 length equals 11 residues. The CDR3 sequence: CASSQTGELFF. The CDR3 region has the DNA TGTGCCAGCAGCCAAACCGGGGAGCTGTTTTTT.

The chain uses TRBV19 and TRBJ2-4; a weak D match, TRBD1 (6 bases). The CDR3 extends over 13 amino acids. Between the trimmed V and J ends, which lost 0 bases and 13 bases, there was a span of 13 bases. Germline V gene sequence: CDR1 LNHDA, CDR2 SQIVND (reference sequence). CDR3 DNA sequence: TGTGCCAGTAGTATAGATCGATGGACAGTCCAGTACTTC. It is translated as CASSIDRWTVQYF.